This entry features one TCR beta chain sequence. With the read ending 3 residues before the CDR3 end, the germline J gene is used to fill in that end. Assay: immunoSEQ multiplex PCR; the TCRdb copy retains only in-frame clones and omits some. This sample's table reports about 19,000 clones. Germline trimming cut 6 bases from V and 1 base from J; bases unmatched to any gene: 6. Germline V gives CDR1 LNHDA, CDR2 SQIVND (reference sequence). This CDR3 has 17 amino acids. This specimen belongs to a study of T cells in women clearing cervical HPV infection. Dot-blot hybridization genotyped cervical HPV amplified with MY09/MY11 PCR.

The sample taken for sequencing was blood buffy coat. The receptor comes from a woman aged 18 to 75 with a cervical HPV16 infection that either progressed to CIN3+ or cleared (not recorded which). The V and J genes are TRBV19 and TRBJ2-3; 14 bases are a match to TRBD2. CDR3 loop: CASRTSGGAVGTDTQYF. CDR3 DNA, as far as it was read: TGTGCCAGTAGGACTAGCGGGGGGGCCGTTGGCACAGATACG.